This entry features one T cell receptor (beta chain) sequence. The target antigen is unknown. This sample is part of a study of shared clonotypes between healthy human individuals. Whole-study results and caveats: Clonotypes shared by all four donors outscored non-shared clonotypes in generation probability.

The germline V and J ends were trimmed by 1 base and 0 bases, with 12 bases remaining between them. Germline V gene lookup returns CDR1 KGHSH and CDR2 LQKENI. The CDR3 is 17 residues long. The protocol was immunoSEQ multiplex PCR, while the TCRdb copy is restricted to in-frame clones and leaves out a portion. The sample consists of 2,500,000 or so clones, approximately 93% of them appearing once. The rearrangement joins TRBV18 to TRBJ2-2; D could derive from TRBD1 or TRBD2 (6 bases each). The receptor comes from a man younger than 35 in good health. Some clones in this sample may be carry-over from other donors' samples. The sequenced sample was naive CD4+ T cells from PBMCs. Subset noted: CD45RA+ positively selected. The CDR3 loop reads CASSPREGGTNTGELFF. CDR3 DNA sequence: TGTGCCAGCTCACCACGAGAGGGGGGAACGAACACCGGGGAGCTGTTTTTT.